What follows are 27 T cell receptor beta chains derived from one specimen sequenced in a study of regulatory T cells in long-lasting Graves disease. Combining iRepertoire HTBI primers with Arm-PCR of CDR3 regions, the authors built TCR beta libraries. Each CDR3 protein is one row after TCRdb ran MiXCR on the multiplex PCR reads. Among 540,000 or so distinct CDR3 sequences listed, about 14% were seen once. Time point denoted: newly diagnosed GD, antithyroid drugs for less than 3 months. PBMC RNA served as the TCR library source. These data are also associated with another study on T cells in Graves' hyperthyroidism and ophthalmopathy.

The source material was peripheral blood mononuclear cells (PBMCs), sampled at new diagnosis, from a patient treated with antithyroid drugs. Receptors originate from a young man with Graves disease.

About this clonotype: Since no conserved phenylalanine or tryptophan closes the CDR3, a read error is the likely cause. This rearrangement joins TRBV6-1 to TRBJ2-3; the match to TRBD1 covers 9 bases. V gave up 5 bases and J gave up 4 bases; unmatched junction bases: 10. Per the germline V gene, CDR1 is MNHNS and CDR2 is SASEGT. The CDR3 spans 16 residues. In nucleotides, the CDR3 is TGTGCCAGCAGTCTGGGTGGGACAGGGTTGCCAGATACGCAGTATCTT. This translates into CASSLGGTGLPDTQYL.

This chain connects TRBV20-1 to TRBJ2-3; the match to TRBD1 covers 8 bases. The length of the CDR3 is 20 residues. V shed 6 bases and J 7 bases; nucleotides not matched to a gene: 30. In germline, CDR1 is DFQATT, CDR2 SNEGSKA (reference sequence). Here the CDR3 reads CSASGFLITQKDRVMNTQYF. CDR3 sequence (DNA): TGCAGTGCCTCGGGGTTCTTAATTACCCAAAAGGACAGGGTTATGAATACGCAGTATTTT.

This clonotype was recorded at least ten times. The V and J genes are TRBV27 and TRBJ2-3, with TRBD2 matching 7 bases. CDR3 size: 17 residues. Per the germline V gene, CDR1 is MNHEY and CDR2 is SMNVEV (reference sequence). The V and J ends lost 0 bases and 3 bases, in that order; junction bases with no gene match: 9. CDR3 protein: CASSLSPPLAATDTQYF. CDR3 in DNA: TGTGCCAGCAGTTTATCCCCCCCGCTAGCGGCAACAGATACGCAGTATTTT.

The chain carries TRBV18 and TRBJ2-6; maybe TRBD1 (5 bases). Germline CDR1 and CDR2: KGHSH and LQKENI. Trimming left V 0 bases short and J 1 base short, with 10 bases between. The CDR3 is made up of 17 amino acids. This CDR3 is CASSPPQGPSGANVLTF. The CDR3 DNA follows: TGTGCCAGCTCACCACCCCAGGGTCCGTCTGGGGCCAACGTCCTGACTTTC.

The CDR3 spells CASSVDTGQDYGYTF. CDR3 nucleotides: TGTGCCAGCAGCGTAGATACAGGCCAGGACTATGGCTACACCTTC. The chain recombines TRBV9 with TRBJ1-2; possibly TRBD1 for D (5 bases). The germline V and J ends were trimmed by 0 bases and 3 bases, with 12 bases remaining between them. The germline gives CDR1 SGDLS, CDR2 YYNGEE. The CDR3 covers 15 residues.

Notes on this clonotype: This may stem from a read error, because a much larger clone lies one nucleotide away. J is TRBJ2-1 and V is TRBV7-2; D perhaps matches TRBD2 (6 bases). This CDR3 is 15 amino acids long. Germline V lookup: CDR1 SGHTA, CDR2 FQGNSA. The chain's CDR3 is CASSSASASYNEQLF. CDR3 DNA: TGTGCCAGCAGCTCCGCTAGCGCCTCTTACAATGAGCAGCTCTTC. The full variable domain, completed using reference TRBV7-2 and TRBJ2-1, is GAGVSQSPSNKVTEKGKDVELRCDPISGHTALYWYRQSLGQGLEFLIYFQGNSAPDKSGLPSDRFSAERTGGSVSTLTIQRTQQEDSAVYLCASSSASASYNEQLFGPGTRLTVL.

This clonotype was seen at least ten times. This chain uses TRBV27 with TRBJ2-2; 11 positions agree with TRBD2. With 3 bases clipped from V and 5 bases from J, the junction kept 14 bases outside the gene matches. The CDR3 has 19 residues. Per the germline V gene, CDR1 is MNHEY and CDR2 is SMNVEV (reference sequence). The CDR3 protein is CASSFSGLAGRPTTGELFF. Here the CDR3 DNA reads TGTGCCAGCAGTTTTAGCGGACTAGCGGGCCGCCCAACGACCGGGGAGCTGTTTTTT.

Ten or more counts support this clonotype. The chain is built from TRBV27 and TRBJ2-2, with 9 bases lining up with TRBD2. The V and J ends lost 5 bases and 6 bases, in that order; junction bases with no gene match: 4. CDR1 is MNHEY and CDR2 is SMNVEV in the germline V gene (reference sequence). The CDR3 runs 14 residues. CDR3 DNA sequence: TGTGCCAGCAGTAAGCGGGAGGTGGCCGGGGAGCTGTTTTTT. It translates to CASSKREVAGELFF.

In this sample, this clonotype turned up a few times. A clone one base away is much larger, so this may be a read error. Given the absence of the conserved phenylalanine or tryptophan at the CDR3 end, a read error is likely. The chain carries TRBV2 and TRBJ1-1, with D unclear. V was clipped by 4 bases and J by 5 bases, with 17 bases between them. The CDR3 is made up of 15 amino acids. Per germline, CDR1 SNHLY and CDR2 FYNNEI. The CDR3 loop reads CASSGTGPGRTEAFS. DNA for the CDR3: TGTGCCAGCAGTGGTACCGGGCCTGGGAGGACTGAAGCTTTCTCT.

This clonotype was picked up many times. The chain couples TRBV20-1 to TRBJ2-1, with 8 positions matching TRBD2. Looked up from germline, CDR1 is DFQATT and CDR2 is SNEGSKA (reference sequence). CDR3 length: 14 amino acids. V shed 3 bases, J shed 1 base, and the junction held 2 bases outside the gene matches. The DNA of the CDR3 is TGCAGTGCTAGCGGGAGGGTATCCTACAATGAGCAGTTCTTC. This sequence encodes CSASGRVSYNEQFF.

This clonotype was seen many times. One junction end does not reproduce the germline sequence, and a read error may be involved. The rearrangement joins TRBV5-1 to TRBJ2-7; 10 bases match TRBD1. The CDR3 is 15 residues long. Germline values: CDR1 SGHRS, CDR2 YFSETQ. The chain's CDR3 is CASSLADRGAYEQYF. For the CDR3, the DNA is TGTGCCAGCAGCTTAGCGGACAGGGGGGCTTACGAGCAGTACTTC.

There are many counts of this clonotype. The V call is TRBV12-3 or TRBV12-4, the J call TRBJ1-1; TRBD1 aligns across 7 bases. Unmatched junction bases numbered 8, after V lost 6 bases and J lost 4 bases. The CDR3 extends over 14 amino acids. In nucleotides, the CDR3 is TGTGCCAGCAGGTCGACAGGGCGAGGCACTGAAGCTTTCTTT. This sequence encodes CASRSTGRGTEAFF.

There are many counts of this clonotype. The chain is built from TRBV5-1 and TRBJ2-1; 14 nucleotides match TRBD2. CDR1 is SGHRS and CDR2 is YFSETQ in the germline V gene. The CDR3 is 16 amino acids. After removal of 5 bases from V and 6 bases from J, the junction contained 7 bases not matched to a gene. The CDR3: CASRNRLAGGTNEQFF. DNA for the CDR3: TGCGCCAGCAGAAATCGACTAGCGGGAGGGACCAATGAGCAGTTCTTC.

This clonotype was seen only a few times. This chain connects TRBV6-5 to TRBJ1-5; D is perhaps TRBD1 (6 bases). Germline loops: CDR1 MNHEY, CDR2 SVGAGI. The CDR3 totals 16 residues. Trimming stripped 0 bases from V and 1 base from J, with 10 bases between. CDR3 DNA: TGTGCCAGCAGTTACTCGACAGGATCAAGCAATCAGCCCCAGCATTTT. It yields the protein CASSYSTGSSNQPQHF.

This clonotype was detected many times. The rearrangement uses TRBV20-1 and TRBJ2-5, with 8 bases lining up with TRBD1. CDR1 is DFQATT, CDR2 SNEGSKA, per germline (reference sequence). The CDR3 extends over 16 amino acids. Germline trimming cut 0 bases from V and 2 bases from J; bases unmatched to any gene: 8. The CDR3 loop is CSARDPDRAGQETQYF. The CDR3 DNA follows: TGCAGTGCTAGAGACCCGGACAGGGCTGGGCAAGAGACCCAGTACTTC.

V is TRBV2 and J is TRBJ2-7; 8 nucleotides agree with TRBD2. The CDR3 runs 15 residues. Trimming at V came to 4 bases and at J to 3 bases, leaving 8 bases not matched to a gene. CDR1 is SNHLY and CDR2 is FYNNEI in the germline V gene. The CDR3 DNA follows: TGTGCCAGCAGTGGGCTACCGGGACTAGACTACGAGCAGTACTTC. Its translation is CASSGLPGLDYEQYF.

This clonotype came up many times. V usage is TRBV20-1 and J usage is TRBJ2-7, with TRBD1 matching over 9 bases. The CDR3 is 13 residues long. CDR1 and CDR2 (germline): DFQATT, SNEGSKA (reference sequence). Trimming at V came to 5 bases and at J to 2 bases, leaving 4 bases not matched to a gene. This CDR3 reads CSASGTGTYEQYF. The CDR3 nucleotides read TGCAGTGCTTCCGGGACAGGGACCTACGAGCAGTACTTC.

The chain joins TRBV4-1 to TRBJ1-4; no clear D. This CDR3 has 11 residues. CDR1 is MGHRA, CDR2 YSYEKL, per germline. The ends were cut back, 4 bases at V and 6 bases at J, with 3 bases in the middle. The CDR3, as DNA: TGCGCCAGCAGCCTCCATGAAAAACTGTTTTTT. It specifies CASSLHEKLFF.

This clonotype has a count of ten or more. The V gene is TRBV20-1, the J gene TRBJ2-3; tentatively, D is TRBD2 (5 bases). Germline assignment: CDR1 DFQATT and CDR2 SNEGSKA (reference sequence). CDR3 length: 11 amino acids. The CDR3 is CALAPTDTQYF. CDR3 in DNA: TGCGCCCTAGCTCCCACAGATACGCAGTATTTT.

The V gene is TRBV3-1, the J gene TRBJ2-1; D ambiguous. CDR1 and CDR2 from the germline V gene are LGHDT and YNNKEL (reference sequence). V shed 4 bases and J shed 3 bases, with 13 bases lying between them. The CDR3 sequence is 15 residues long. Written as DNA, the CDR3 is TGTGCCAGCAGCCCCCGGGCTCTATTCTACAATGAGCAGTTCTTC. This sequence encodes CASSPRALFYNEQFF.

This clonotype was seen repeatedly, ten times or more. The rearrangement joins TRBV11-2 to TRBJ2-2, with 9 bases that match TRBD2. CDR1 and CDR2 from the germline V gene are SGHAT and FQNNGV. Germline trimming cut 5 bases from V and 0 bases from J; bases unmatched to any gene: 10. This CDR3 region has 18 residues. As DNA, the CDR3 is TGTGCCAGCAGCGTCTTGACTAGCGGAGAGGCGAACACCGGGGAGCTGTTTTTT. This translates into CASSVLTSGEANTGELFF.

This chain joins TRBV27 and TRBJ2-7; a weak D match, TRBD1 (6 bases). V shed 4 bases and J shed 7 bases, with 14 bases lying between them. CDR3 length equals 13 residues. Germline CDR1 and CDR2: MNHEY and SMNVEV (reference sequence). The CDR3 bases are TGTGCCAGCAGTTCCCGGGACATGAGGGAGCAGTACTTC. This translates into CASSSRDMREQYF.

This clonotype was detected ten times or more. The CDR3, as DNA: TGCAGTGCTACCGGGACTAGGACCATGGATACGCAGTATTTT. Translated: CSATGTRTMDTQYF. The V gene is TRBV20-1, the J gene TRBJ2-3; 8 nucleotides match TRBD2. Looked up from germline, CDR1 is DFQATT and CDR2 is SNEGSKA (reference sequence). The CDR3 loop spans 14 amino acids. V dropped 4 bases and J dropped 6; count of bases not matched to a gene: 9.

This chain joins TRBV10-3 and TRBJ2-1, with TRBD2 matching over 9 bases. With 10 bases clipped from V and 4 bases from J, the junction kept 5 bases outside the gene matches. The length of the CDR3 is 13 residues. Germline V gene sequence: CDR1 ENHRY, CDR2 SYGVKD. The CDR3 spells CATRTSEYNEQFF. The CDR3 nucleotides are TGTGCCACCCGGACTAGCGAGTACAATGAGCAGTTCTTC.

This clonotype was recorded many times. For the CDR3, the DNA is TGTGCCAGCAGCTTACAGGGTGCAGGGGCCAACGTCCTGACTTTC. Protein: CASSLQGAGANVLTF. The chain is built from TRBV28 and TRBJ2-6, with TRBD1 as a possible D gene (6 bases). V was shortened by 6 bases and J by 4 bases, with 13 bases between the two germline ends. The germline gives CDR1 MDHEN, CDR2 SYDVKM. This CDR3 spans 15 amino acids.

This clonotype was observed a few times. The genes are TRBV11-2 and TRBJ2-7, with TRBD2 as a possible D gene (6 bases). V was trimmed by 0 bases and J by 5 bases, leaving 17 bases between them. The CDR3 spans 16 residues. Germline loops: CDR1 SGHAT, CDR2 FQNNGV. CDR3 region: CASSLEVWGGGHEQYF. The DNA of the CDR3 is TGTGCCAGCAGCTTAGAGGTTTGGGGAGGTGGCCACGAGCAGTACTTC.

This clonotype was observed many times. The chain employs TRBV20-1 and TRBJ2-1; TRBD2 matches 11 bases. The CDR3 contains 16 residues. V lost 6 bases, J lost 1 base, and 8 bases stayed unmatched. Per germline, CDR1 DFQATT and CDR2 SNEGSKA (reference sequence). The CDR3 sequence is CSAELLAGDSYNEQFF. CDR3 in DNA: TGCAGTGCAGAGTTACTAGCGGGAGATTCCTACAATGAGCAGTTCTTC.